This TCR beta chain was obtained from a study of T cell responses to AZD1222 COVID-19 vaccine. Findings and limits, study-wide: Donors skewed white British and female; clonal diversity was possibly underestimated. Spike regions recognized by vaccine-associated CD4 TCRs spanned the protein, led by 160-218 and 743-854.

About this clone: What it recognizes is unknown.

The repertoire was sequenced with immunoSEQ multiplex PCR; TCRdb's copy has only in-frame clones and lacks some. The table records under 140,000 clones, roughly 92% of them present only once. Recipients boosted at about 4 weeks or about 12 weeks are pooled. Material: peripheral blood, obtained 28 days after the second AZD1222 dose. This receptor was obtained from an adult who received the AZD1222 COVID-19 vaccine.

The CDR3 is CSVRRERFYEQYF. CDR3 sequence (DNA): TGCAGCGTTAGAAGGGAAAGGTTCTACGAGCAGTACTTC. The chain combines TRBV29-1 with TRBJ2-7; no clear D. Germline V gene lookup returns CDR1 SQVTM and CDR2 ANQGSEA. The CDR3 loop spans 13 amino acids. The V end was cut by 5 bases, the J end by 3 bases, with 14 bases between.